The next 24 T cell receptor beta chains were all read from a single sample in a study of early T cells in non-severe SARS-CoV-2 infection. TCRdb recomputed calls from the 5' RACE reads with MiXCR, one row per CDR3 protein. The sample includes fewer than 120,000 distinct CDR3 sequences, around 12% seen only once; the top ten take 3% to 4.5%. This specimen consisted of whole blood, obtained at baseline. All receptors come from an adult who was a healthcare worker with PCR-confirmed SARS-CoV-2 infection or an uninfected control (not recorded which).

This clonotype has only a few counts. The chain carries TRBV7-6 and TRBJ2-5, with a possible D match to TRBD1 (5 bases). CDR1 is SGHVS, CDR2 FNYEAQ, per germline. Trimming took off 1 base at V and 4 bases at J, with 10 bases between the two ends. This CDR3 is 14 amino acids long. CDR3 in DNA: TGTGCCAGCAGCTTAGGGGGCAGGCCAGAGACCCAGTACTTC. Protein product: CASSLGGRPETQYF.

V and J are TRBV7-9 and TRBJ1-1; D perhaps matches TRBD1 (6 bases). V lost 4 bases, J lost 11 bases, and 11 bases lay in between. CDR3 size: 11 residues. Per the germline V gene, CDR1 is SEHNR and CDR2 is FQNEAQ (reference sequence). The CDR3 is CASSYTGLAFF. CDR3 nucleotide sequence: TGTGCCAGCAGCTATACAGGGTTGGCTTTCTTT.

The chain uses TRBV5-6 and TRBJ1-2, with D unresolved. This CDR3 has 11 residues. V was trimmed by 2 bases and J by 3 bases, leaving 2 bases between them. Per the germline V gene, CDR1 is SGHDT and CDR2 is YYEEEE. CDR3 sequence: CASSFHYGYTF. The CDR3 nucleotides are TGTGCCAGCAGCTTTCACTATGGCTACACCTTC.

This clonotype was seen a handful of times. The J gene is TRBJ2-7, the V gene TRBV29-1, with 7 bases matching TRBD1. The CDR3 loop spans 11 amino acids. Germline lookup yields CDR1 SQVTM and CDR2 ANQGSEA. With 7 bases clipped from V and 4 bases from J, the junction kept 4 bases outside the gene matches. In DNA, the CDR3 is TGCAGCGCCGGGACAGCATACGAGCAGTACTTC. Residues: CSAGTAYEQYF.

V gene TRBV30 combines with J gene TRBJ2-1; no reliable D call. In germline, CDR1 is GTSNPN, CDR2 SVGIG (reference sequence). V lost 0 bases and J lost 8, with 11 bases in between. The CDR3 runs 13 residues. The CDR3 coding sequence is TGTGCCTGGAGTGTCCCTTTACGGGATGAGCAGTTCTTC. Amino acids: CAWSVPLRDEQFF.

The rearrangement joins TRBV7-3 to TRBJ2-2, with unresolved D. CDR1 is SGHTA, CDR2 FQGTGA, per germline. V was pared by 0 bases and J by 4 bases, with 9 bases between. This CDR3 contains 15 residues. The CDR3 loop is CASSLTAIFTGELFF. The CDR3 nucleotides read TGTGCCAGCAGCTTAACGGCGATTTTCACCGGGGAGCTGTTTTTT.

V and J are TRBV5-1 and TRBJ1-5; no clear D gene. Trimming removed 1 base from V and 4 bases from J, with 6 bases in between. The CDR3 is made up of 13 amino acids. Germline CDR1 SGHRS, CDR2 YFSETQ. CDR3 in amino acids: CASSLKGNQPQHF. CDR3 DNA sequence: TGCGCCAGCAGCTTGAAAGGGAATCAGCCCCAGCATTTT.

The chain uses TRBV7-9 and TRBJ1-1; D is uncertain. V gave up 5 bases and J gave up 0 bases, with 13 bases separating them. The germline gives CDR1 SEHNR, CDR2 FQNEAQ (reference sequence). This CDR3 spans 15 amino acids. CDR3 in amino acids: CASSLKGSLNTEAFF. CDR3 DNA sequence: TGTGCCAGCAGCCTAAAAGGGAGCCTGAACACTGAAGCTTTCTTT. Variable domain in full (rest from reference TRBV7-9 and TRBJ1-1): DTGVSQNPRHKITKRGQNVTFRCDPISEHNRLYWYRQTLGQGPEFLTYFQNEAQLEKSRLLSDRFSAERPKGSFSTLEIQRTEQGDSAMYLCASSLKGSLNTEAFFGQGTRLTVV.

The genes are TRBV2 and TRBJ1-2; the D gene is possibly TRBD1 (6 bases). Germline values: CDR1 SNHLY, CDR2 FYNNEI. The CDR3 runs to 13 residues. V lost 2 bases and J 5 bases, leaving 9 bases between the germline ends. The CDR3 sequence: CASSENREYGYTF. In DNA form, the CDR3 reads TGTGCCAGCAGTGAAAACAGGGAATATGGCTACACCTTC.

This clonotype appeared a few times. CDR3 bases: TGTGCCAGCTCACCACTCGGGGTCGAGCAGTACTTC. Translating gives CASSPLGVEQYF. The chain has TRBV18 and TRBJ2-7; possibly TRBD2 for D (5 bases). This CDR3 is built from 12 residues. V dropped 1 base and J dropped 6 bases, with 7 bases sitting between them. CDR1 is KGHSH and CDR2 is LQKENI in the germline V gene.

On this clonotype: This could be a read error, since a much larger clone is one nucleotide away. The V gene is TRBV10-3, the J gene TRBJ2-3; 7 positions agree with TRBD2. CDR1 ENHRY and CDR2 SYGVKD come from the germline V gene. The CDR3 loop spans 13 amino acids. Here the CDR3 DNA reads TGTACCATCAGCGCAGCGGGAAGTAATACGCAGTATTTT. This codes for CTISAAGSNTQYF.

This clonotype was observed a few times. The chain is built from TRBV11-2 and TRBJ2-1, with D possibly matching TRBD1 (5 bases). This CDR3 contains 13 residues. V was trimmed by 5 bases and J by 8 bases, leaving 13 bases between them. Germline V lookup: CDR1 SGHAT, CDR2 FQNNGV. CDR3 coding DNA: TGTGCCAGCAGCCTAGGCAGGGCAGATGAGCAGTTCTTC. This encodes CASSLGRADEQFF.

This clonotype appeared a few times. V and J are TRBV11-3 and TRBJ2-1, with 14 bases lining up with TRBD2. Germline trimming cut 8 bases from V and 8 bases from J; bases unmatched to any gene: 11. Looked up from germline, CDR1 is SGHNT and CDR2 is YENEEA. CDR3 size: 16 residues. The CDR3 is CASASGTSGSEDEQFF. CDR3 bases: TGTGCCAGCGCCTCCGGGACTAGCGGGAGCGAGGATGAGCAGTTCTTC.

The CDR3 is CASRPGQGRNEQFF. CDR3 nucleotides: TGTGCCAGCCGCCCCGGGCAGGGAAGGAATGAGCAGTTCTTC. The chain combines TRBV6-2 or TRBV6-3 with TRBJ2-1; a weak D match, TRBD1 (5 bases). V shed 8 bases and J shed 7 bases, with 18 bases lying between them. Per germline, CDR1 MNHEY and CDR2 SVGEGT. This CDR3 contains 14 residues.

The chain uses TRBV24-1 and TRBJ2-5; 9 positions agree with TRBD2. The germline gives CDR1 KGHDR, CDR2 SFDVKD. Trimming cost V 4 bases and J 2 bases; bases outside gene matches: 13. There are 18 residues in the CDR3. Written as DNA, the CDR3 is TGTGCCACCAGTGACAACGCCCCCCTAGCGGGGCAACAAGAGACCCAGTACTTC. Translation gives CATSDNAPLAGQQETQYF.

The chain joins TRBV5-1 to TRBJ2-5; D uncertain. V was trimmed by 1 base and J by 13 bases, leaving 14 bases between them. Germline CDR1 is SGHRS and CDR2 is YFSETQ. CDR3 length: 12 amino acids. CDR3 amino acids: CASSLRPPWLYF. The CDR3 region has the DNA TGCGCCAGCAGCTTGAGGCCTCCGTGGCTGTACTTC.

The chain recombines TRBV27 with TRBJ2-3; D may match TRBD1 or TRBD2 (5 bases each). This CDR3 is 16 amino acids long. Germline CDR1 and CDR2: MNHEY and SMNVEV (reference sequence). V was pared by 4 bases and J by 2 bases, with 16 bases between. CDR3 coding DNA: TGTGCCAGCAGTTCTCCGGGACGTGTGCCCACAGATACGCAGTATTTT. Residues: CASSSPGRVPTDTQYF.

The chain couples TRBV7-2 to TRBJ2-2, with a possible D match to TRBD1 (6 bases). V was clipped by 1 base and J by 4 bases, with 16 bases between them. Germline CDR1 SGHTA, CDR2 FQGNSA. CDR3 length: 17 amino acids. The CDR3, as DNA: TGTGCCAGCAGCTTAGTGGGTCAGGGGTTGGGCACCGGGGAGCTGTTTTTT. Protein sequence: CASSLVGQGLGTGELFF.

Of note for this clonotype: An end of the junction differs from the germline gene, which may be a read error. The V and J genes are TRBV16 and TRBJ1-1; 9 bases are a match to TRBD1. Germline loops: CDR1 KGHSY, CDR2 FQNENV. The CDR3 sequence is 14 residues long. Here the CDR3 DNA reads TGTGCCAGCAGCCCCGGACAGGGGAACTCTGAAGCTTTCTTT. It translates to CASSPGQGNSEAFF.

In this sample, this clonotype turned up a few times. The rearrangement uses TRBV7-2 and TRBJ2-2; 7 bases align to TRBD2. This CDR3 comprises 16 residues. V lost 5 bases and J lost 3; bases outside the gene matches: 9. In germline, CDR1 is SGHTA, CDR2 FQGNSA. CDR3 DNA: TGTGCCAGCAGCGCCAGTTGGGCGGGAGACACCGGGGAGCTGTTTTTT. It encodes CASSASWAGDTGELFF.

There are many counts of this clonotype. The rearrangement uses TRBV13 and TRBJ2-1; 9 nucleotides align to TRBD2. The ends lost 7 bases at V and 4 bases at J; junction bases unmatched: 11. Germline loops: CDR1 PRHDT, CDR2 FYEKMQ (reference sequence). This CDR3 spans 16 amino acids. CDR3 region: CASTLEGAGGYNEQFF. The DNA of the CDR3 is TGTGCCAGCACTCTAGAAGGAGCGGGGGGTTACAATGAGCAGTTCTTC.

This clonotype was seen more than once but under ten times. V and J are TRBV29-1 and TRBJ2-1, with TRBD2 matching 9 bases. V lost 8 bases and J lost 9; bases outside the gene matches: 8. Germline V gives CDR1 SQVTM, CDR2 ANQGSEA. This CDR3 is built from 12 residues. The CDR3 DNA reads TGCAGCCGCGGGGGGGGCTCTGGTGAGCAGTTCTTC. Translation: CSRGGGSGEQFF.

The V and J genes are TRBV7-9 and TRBJ2-3; 9 bases are a match to TRBD2. Germline trimming cut 5 bases from V and 0 bases from J; bases unmatched to any gene: 9. The germline V gene encodes CDR1 SEHNR and CDR2 FQNEAQ (reference sequence). There are 17 residues in the CDR3. The CDR3 bases are TGTGCCAGCAGCACCGATTGGCTAGCGGGGAGCACAGATACGCAGTATTTT. This codes for CASSTDWLAGSTDTQYF. The complete variable domain, with remaining parts taken from reference TRBV7-9 and TRBJ2-3, reads DTGVSQNPRHKITKRGQNVTFRCDPISEHNRLYWYRQTLGQGPEFLTYFQNEAQLEKSRLLSDRFSAERPKGSFSTLEIQRTEQGDSAMYLCASSTDWLAGSTDTQYFGPGTRLTVL.

The sample holds a few counts of this clonotype. The chain joins TRBV10-3 to TRBJ2-3; D may be TRBD2 (6 bases). Trimming shortened V by 0 bases and J by 7 bases, and 17 bases separated the two germline ends. Looked up from germline, CDR1 is ENHRY and CDR2 is SYGVKD. CDR3 length: 16 residues. CDR3 DNA sequence: TGTGCCATCAGTGAGTCTGCTTTGGAGGGAAGGAATACGCAGTATTTT. This translates into CAISESALEGRNTQYF.